This T cell receptor beta chain comes out of a study of T cell responses to AZD1222 COVID-19 vaccine. Study findings and constraints: Repertoires were collected only later (after the peak T cell response had occurred).

Trimming took off 0 bases at V and 8 bases at J, with 10 bases between the two ends. CDR1 LGHNT and CDR2 FRNRAP come from the germline V gene. This CDR3 has 13 residues. Measured with immunoSEQ multiplex PCR; TCRdb has only the in-frame clones, and not every one. Of roughly 100,000 clones in the sample, more than 85% are singletons; the top ten hold approximately 5.1%. On this clone itself: Its antigen is undetermined.

V usage is TRBV12-5 and J usage is TRBJ1-1, with D possibly matching TRBD1 (5 bases). The sequence was obtained from an adult in good health. Specimen: peripheral blood, collected on day 0 of AZD1222 vaccination. The CDR3 DNA reads TGTGCTAGTGGTTTGGTCGACGGGACCGAAGCTTTCTTT. Translated: CASGLVDGTEAFF.